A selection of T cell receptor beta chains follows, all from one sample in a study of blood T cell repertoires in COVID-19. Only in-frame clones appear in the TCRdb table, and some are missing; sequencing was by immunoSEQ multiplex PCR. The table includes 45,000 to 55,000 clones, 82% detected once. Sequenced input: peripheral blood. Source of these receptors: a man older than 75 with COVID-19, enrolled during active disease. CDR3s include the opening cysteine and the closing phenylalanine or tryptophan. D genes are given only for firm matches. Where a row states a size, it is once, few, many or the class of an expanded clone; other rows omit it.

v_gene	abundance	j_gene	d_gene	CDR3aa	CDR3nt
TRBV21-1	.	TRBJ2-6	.	CASSNGQNSGANVLTF	TGTGCCAGCAGCAACGGACAGAACTCTGGGGCCAACGTCCTGACTTTC
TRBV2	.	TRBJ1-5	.	CASSVGTFNQPQHF	TGTGCCAGCAGTGTAGGGACTTTCAATCAGCCCCAGCATTTT
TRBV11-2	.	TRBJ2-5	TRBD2	CASSLGASGYQETQYF	TGTGCCAGCAGCTTAGGGGCTAGCGGGTACCAAGAGACCCAGTACTTC
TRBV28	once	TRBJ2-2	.	CASRQYTGELFF	TGTGCCAGCAGGCAGTACACCGGGGAGCTGTTTTTT
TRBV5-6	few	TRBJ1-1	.	CASSAHGGMNTEAFF	TGTGCCAGCAGCGCCCATGGTGGCATGAACACTGAAGCTTTCTTT
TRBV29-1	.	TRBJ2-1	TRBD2	CSVVAGFYNEQFF	TGCAGCGTCGTAGCGGGATTCTACAATGAGCAGTTCTTC
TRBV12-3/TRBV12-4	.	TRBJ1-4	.	CASSLVREKLFF	TGTGCCAGCAGTTTAGTCCGTGAAAAACTGTTTTTT
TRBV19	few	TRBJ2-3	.	CASSLREDTQYF	TGTGCCAGTAGCCTCAGGGAAGATACGCAGTATTTT
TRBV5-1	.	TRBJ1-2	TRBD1	CASSSQGNYGYTF	TGCGCCAGCAGCTCACAGGGGAACTATGGCTACACCTTC
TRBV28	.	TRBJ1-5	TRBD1	CASTTLTGVGQPQHF	TGTGCCAGCACCACCCTCACAGGGGTCGGACAGCCCCAGCATTTT
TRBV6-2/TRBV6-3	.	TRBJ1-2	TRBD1	CASSYPTGNEGYTF	TGTGCCAGCAGTTACCCGACAGGGAATGAAGGCTACACCTTC
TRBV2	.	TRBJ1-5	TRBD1	CASSEALRRGDQPQHF	TGTGCCAGCAGTGAAGCGCTTCGCAGGGGGGACCAGCCCCAGCATTTT
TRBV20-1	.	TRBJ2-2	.	CSASSRGRGTGELFF	TGCAGTGCTAGTTCAAGGGGAAGAGGCACCGGGGAGCTGTTTTTT
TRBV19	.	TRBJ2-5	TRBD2	CASSMSSGSETQYF	TGTGCCAGTAGTATGTCTAGCGGGAGTGAGACCCAGTACTTC
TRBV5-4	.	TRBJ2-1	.	CASRLGGQLTSYNEQFF	TGTGCCAGCAGATTGGGCGGACAGCTAACTTCCTACAATGAGCAGTTCTTC
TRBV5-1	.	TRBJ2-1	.	CASSLAGLTLNEQFF	TGCGCCAGCAGTTTGGCGGGTCTCACCCTCAATGAGCAGTTCTTC
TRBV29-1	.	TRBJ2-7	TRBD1	CSVEARGQGAHEQYF	TGCAGCGTTGAAGCACGGGGACAGGGGGCCCACGAGCAGTACTTC
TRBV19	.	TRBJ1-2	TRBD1	CASSSLGQGADYGYTF	TGTGCCAGTAGTAGTTTGGGCCAGGGGGCGGACTATGGCTACACCTTC
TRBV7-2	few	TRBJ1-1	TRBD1	CASSPRTGGGTEAFF	TGTGCCAGCAGCCCCCGGACAGGGGGCGGCACTGAAGCTTTCTTT
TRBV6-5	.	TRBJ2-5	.	CASTRGRQETQYF	TGTGCCAGCACCCGAGGGAGGCAAGAGACCCAGTACTTC
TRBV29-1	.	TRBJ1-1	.	CSVETGIAEAFF	TGCAGCGTTGAGACGGGTATCGCTGAAGCTTTCTTT
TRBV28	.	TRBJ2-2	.	CASSLPLGGTGELFF	TGTGCCAGCAGTTTACCATTAGGGGGCACCGGGGAGCTGTTTTTT
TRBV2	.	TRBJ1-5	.	CASKGGGTLNQPQHF	TGTGCCAGCAAAGGGGGGGGTACTCTCAATCAGCCCCAGCATTTT
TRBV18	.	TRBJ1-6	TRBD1	CASSPGDRAYNSPLHF	TGTGCCAGCTCACCGGGGGACAGGGCTTATAATTCACCCCTCCACTTT
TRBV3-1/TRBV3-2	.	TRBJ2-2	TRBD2	CASSQRGGRDTGELFF	TGTGCCAGCAGCCAACGGGGGGGGCGTGACACCGGGGAGCTGTTTTTT
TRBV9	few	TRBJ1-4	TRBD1	CASSSTGGTREKLFF	TGTGCCAGCAGCAGTACAGGGGGCACGCGGGAAAAACTGTTTTTT
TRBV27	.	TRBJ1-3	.	CASSRGGSSGNTIYF	TGTGCCAGCAGCCGGGGAGGGAGCTCTGGAAACACCATATATTTT
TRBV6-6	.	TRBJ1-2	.	CASSYSGTSGYTF	TGTGCCAGCAGTTACTCGGGGACATCTGGCTACACCTTC
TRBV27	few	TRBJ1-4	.	CASSFARGGPNEKLFF	TGTGCCAGCAGTTTTGCTCGAGGGGGACCTAATGAAAAACTGTTTTTT
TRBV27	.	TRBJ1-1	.	CASSLLRRGGEAFF	TGTGCCAGCAGTTTATTGCGGCGAGGTGGTGAAGCTTTCTTT
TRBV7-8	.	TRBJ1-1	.	CASSFGVGTEAFF	TGTGCCAGCAGCTTCGGGGTCGGCACTGAAGCTTTCTTT
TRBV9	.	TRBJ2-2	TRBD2	CASSVGEGGSGTGELFF	TGTGCCAGCAGCGTAGGGGAGGGCGGGAGCGGCACCGGGGAGCTGTTTTTT
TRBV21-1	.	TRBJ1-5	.	CASSSGDRGWHQPQHF	TGTGCCAGCAGCAGCGGGGACAGGGGCTGGCATCAGCCCCAGCATTTT
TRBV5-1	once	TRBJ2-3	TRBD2	CASSPGLAGGNTDTQYF	TGCGCCAGCAGCCCGGGACTAGCGGGAGGCAACACAGATACGCAGTATTTT
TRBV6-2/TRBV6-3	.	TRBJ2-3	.	CASSFEGGITDTQYF	TGTGCCAGCAGTTTCGAGGGGGGGATAACAGATACGCAGTATTTT
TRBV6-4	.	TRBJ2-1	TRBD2	CASKASGGERNEQFF	TGTGCCAGCAAGGCTAGCGGGGGGGAACGGAATGAGCAGTTCTTC
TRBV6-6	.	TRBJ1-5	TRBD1	CASRNRQGGYQPQHF	TGTGCCAGCAGGAACAGACAGGGGGGATATCAGCCCCAGCATTTT
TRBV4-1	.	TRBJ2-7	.	CASSEKTNGQEGTYEQYF	TGCGCCAGCAGCGAAAAAACGAACGGGCAGGAGGGGACCTACGAGCAGTACTTC
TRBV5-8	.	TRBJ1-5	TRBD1	CASSGDSFSSNQPQHF	TGTGCCAGCAGCGGGGACAGTTTTTCGAGCAATCAGCCCCAGCATTTT
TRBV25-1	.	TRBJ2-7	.	CASSEISPSYEQYF	TGTGCCAGCAGTGAAATTTCTCCTTCCTACGAGCAGTACTTC
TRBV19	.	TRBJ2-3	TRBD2	CASSSTSGYSTDTQYF	TGTGCCAGTAGTAGCACTAGCGGCTACAGCACAGATACGCAGTATTTT
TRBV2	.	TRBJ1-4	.	CASSEGGPGKLFF	TGTGCCAGCAGTGAGGGAGGACCGGGAAAACTGTTTTTT
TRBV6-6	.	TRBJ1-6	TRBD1	CASSPRGQADSPLHF	TGTGCCAGCAGCCCCCGGGGACAGGCAGACTCACCCCTCCACTTT
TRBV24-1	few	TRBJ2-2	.	CATRSTVNTGELFF	TGTGCCACCAGATCGACAGTGAACACCGGGGAGCTGTTTTTT
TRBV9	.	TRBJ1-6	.	CASSVRDSRSSYNSPLHF	TGTGCCAGCAGCGTTAGGGACTCCAGGAGCTCCTATAATTCACCCCTCCACTTT
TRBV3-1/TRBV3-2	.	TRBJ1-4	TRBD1	CASSQHRNRGPNEKLFF	TGTGCCAGCAGCCAGCATCGAAACAGGGGACCTAATGAAAAACTGTTTTTT
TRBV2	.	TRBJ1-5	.	CASTSQGKGNQPQHF	TGTGCCAGCACCTCACAGGGAAAGGGCAATCAGCCCCAGCATTTT
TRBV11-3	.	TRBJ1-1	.	CASSLTGNTEAFF	TGTGCCAGCAGCTTAACAGGGAACACTGAAGCTTTCTTT
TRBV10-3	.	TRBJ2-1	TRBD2	CAISVLAADYNEQFF	TGTGCCATCAGTGTCCTAGCGGCGGATTACAATGAGCAGTTCTTC
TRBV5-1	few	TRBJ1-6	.	CASSFAVNDSPLHF	TGCGCCAGCAGCTTTGCGGTGAATGATTCACCCCTCCACTTT
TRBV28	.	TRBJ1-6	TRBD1	CASSADRGPRSPLHF	TGTGCCAGCAGTGCAGACAGGGGGCCTAGATCACCCCTCCACTTT
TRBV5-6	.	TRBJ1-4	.	CASSLDQVREKLFF	TGTGCCAGCAGCTTGGATCAAGTGAGGGAAAAACTGTTTTTT
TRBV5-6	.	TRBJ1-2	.	CASSFGFDRRSGYGYTF	TGTGCCAGCAGCTTTGGTTTCGACAGGCGTTCCGGGTATGGCTACACCTTC
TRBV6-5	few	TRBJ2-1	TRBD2	CATGLAGGEQFF	TGTGCCACCGGACTAGCGGGGGGTGAGCAGTTCTTC